The TCR beta chain described here comes from a study of monozygotic twins with inflammatory bowel disease. Germline V CDR1 and CDR2: MDHEN, SYDVKM. CDR3 length: 14 residues. Each UMI, carrying a 6-nucleotide sample barcode, came from template switching. TCRdb re-called the 5' RACE reads; one entry per CDR3 protein, DNA not given. This sample contains more than 85,000 distinct CDR3 sequences. This chain links TRBV28 with TRBJ2-7; no DNA is available, so the TRBD2 call from TCRdb remains unchecked. This clonotype originated in a human donor with ulcerative colitis or Crohn's disease, or a healthy co-twin of an affected twin (not recorded which). The specimen sequenced was blood. CDR3: CASRLAAGVDEQYF. The full variable domain, in which reference TRBV28 and TRBJ2-7 provide the parts outside the CDR3, is DVKVTQSSRYLVKRTGEKVFLECVQDMDHENMFWYRQDPGLGLRLIYFSYDVKMKEKGDIPEGYSVSREKKERFSLILESASTNQTSMYLCASRLAAGVDEQYFGPGTRLTVT.